This T cell receptor (beta chain) was profiled in a study of response to subunit inactivated influenza vaccine. Germline CDR1 is LGHDT and CDR2 is YNNKEL (reference sequence). The germline V and J ends were trimmed by 0 bases and 1 base, with 24 bases remaining between them. The CDR3 consists of 20 residues. In this sample, this clonotype turned up many times. Its antigen is undetermined. TCRdb redid the calling of the RT-PCR reads with MiXCR, one entry per CDR3 protein. The sample carries about 500,000 distinct CDR3 sequences, 15% to 20% recorded once. General study results and limits: Few additional T cells are recruited per seasonal influenza vaccination, authors suggested.

The sample consisted of CD4+ T cells sorted from PBMCs, taken roughly 24 months after vaccination. The source is a man between 50 and 75 years old who received an inactivated influenza vaccine. The chain is built from TRBV3-1 and TRBJ1-1; D not resolved. Here the CDR3 reads CASSQEILKWAGERNTEAFF. The CDR3 nucleotides are TGTGCCAGCAGCCAAGAAATCCTCAAATGGGCAGGAGAAAGGAACACTGAAGCTTTCTTT.